The rows below give T cell receptor beta chains drawn from one sample of a study of metastatic and nonmetastatic thyroid tumors. Using MiXCR, TCRdb re-called clones from the PCR reads. The profile shows tens of thousands of clones, more than 15% of them singletons. Specimen: blood. These receptors originate from a female donor with papillary thyroid cancer or a benign thyroid nodule (not recorded which). Some clones in this sample may be carry-over from other donors' samples. The conserved cysteine and the conserved F or W are not part of the CDR3 here. The order of the fields is V gene, clone size, CDR3 protein. Part of the rows lack a size; the others show once, few, many or a class for expanded clones.

v_call: TRBV30; clone_size: many; cdr3_aa: AWGPTGDSGNTIY
v_call: TRBV5-6; clone_size: many; cdr3_aa: ASSLGHMNTEAF
v_call: TRBV5-1; clone_size: few; cdr3_aa: ASSTRLATPPGDTQY
v_call: TRBV7-2; clone_size: many; cdr3_aa: ASSAGGAGTGELF
v_call: TRBV15; clone_size: many; cdr3_aa: ATSKGVQETQY
v_call: TRBV7-2; clone_size: many; cdr3_aa: ASSFTDTQY
v_call: TRBV9; clone_size: few; cdr3_aa: ASGETSGVPTIY
v_call: TRBV28; clone_size: many; cdr3_aa: ASSLSQVQETQY
v_call: TRBV6-1; clone_size: few; cdr3_aa: ASRGEEGQANYGYT
v_call: TRBV14; clone_size: many; cdr3_aa: VSSSRAGADTQY
v_call: TRBV5-1; clone_size: medium-sized; cdr3_aa: ASSLMDSYEQY
v_call: TRBV6-1; clone_size: many; cdr3_aa: ASRDYPDNEQF
v_call: TRBV20-1; clone_size: .; cdr3_aa: SAREEYNSFGYT
v_call: TRBV5-4; clone_size: many; cdr3_aa: AIGGDLYNEQF
v_call: TRBV29-1; clone_size: many; cdr3_aa: SVEDALGTGGGTDTQY
v_call: TRBV10-3; clone_size: many; cdr3_aa: AADPGNYNEQF
v_call: TRBV20-1; clone_size: .; cdr3_aa: SARGDGSSGNTIY
v_call: TRBV11-3; clone_size: .; cdr3_aa: ASSLGLTRTAQETQY
v_call: TRBV19; clone_size: .; cdr3_aa: ASSLVHKQF
v_call: TRBV12-3/TRBV12-4; clone_size: .; cdr3_aa: ASILFASGMDEQF